These 29 T cell receptor beta chains originate from one sample sequenced in a study of memory CD4+ T cells and cytomegalovirus serostatus. The table came from immunoSEQ multiplex PCR; TCRdb's copy has only in-frame clones and leaves some out. The sample holds tens of thousands of clones; under 85% are singletons and the top ten take around 0.66%. The sort gate was single viable CD3+CD4+CD8-CD45RO+ cells for memory CD4+ T cells. The sequencing input was memory CD4+ T cells from blood. These receptors originate from an adult in good health and CMV-seronegative.

The rearrangement uses TRBV11-2 and TRBJ1-1; TRBD1 matches 8 bases. The CDR3 sequence is 14 residues long. Germline V gene lookup returns CDR1 SGHAT and CDR2 FQNNGV. V shed 3 bases, J shed 1 base, and the junction held 1 base outside the gene matches. CDR3 bases: TGTGCCAGCAGCTTCCAGGGGGCGAACACTGAAGCTTTCTTT. It encodes CASSFQGANTEAFF.

The V and J genes are TRBV5-1 and TRBJ2-3, with D possibly called TRBD1 or TRBD2 (5 bases each). The CDR3 covers 13 residues. Germline lookup yields CDR1 SGHRS and CDR2 YFSETQ. V dropped 1 base and J dropped 4 bases, with 7 bases sitting between them. The CDR3 coding sequence is TGCGCCAGCAGCTTGTGGGGACCAGATACGCAGTATTTT. It yields the protein CASSLWGPDTQYF.

The rearrangement uses TRBV6-5 and TRBJ2-3, with D possibly matching TRBD1 (5 bases). Germline CDR1 MNHEY, CDR2 SVGAGI. V was cut by 0 bases and J by 3 bases, with 10 bases left in between. CDR3 length equals 15 residues. CDR3 nucleotide sequence: TGTGCCAGCAGTTACTCTGGGGCAGAAACAGATACGCAGTATTTT. Its protein is CASSYSGAETDTQYF.

The V and J genes are TRBV5-1 and TRBJ2-3; 7 positions agree with TRBD2. The CDR3 is 14 residues long. In germline, CDR1 is SGHRS, CDR2 YFSETQ. The V gene end was trimmed by 4 bases and the J gene end by 1 base; junction bases not matched to a gene: 3. CDR3 sequence reads: CASSQSGGTDTQYF. CDR3 DNA sequence: TGCGCCAGCAGCCAGAGCGGGGGCACAGATACGCAGTATTTT.

The V gene is TRBV5-1, the J gene TRBJ1-4; 7 bases map to TRBD1. With V trimmed by 3 bases and J by 2 bases, 4 bases remained unmatched. The CDR3 covers 15 residues. Germline assignment: CDR1 SGHRS and CDR2 YFSETQ. The DNA of the CDR3 is TGCGCCAGCAGCTCCACAGGGGACACTAATGAAAAACTGTTTTTT. It is translated as CASSSTGDTNEKLFF.

V usage is TRBV11-2 and J usage is TRBJ2-3, with D possibly TRBD2 on 5 matching bases. V shed 1 base and J shed 6 bases, with 11 bases lying between them. The CDR3 extends over 14 amino acids. Germline CDR1 is SGHAT and CDR2 is FQNNGV. The CDR3 DNA follows: TGTGCCAGCAGCTTAGGGACTGAGGAGGATACGCAGTATTTT. Its protein is CASSLGTEEDTQYF.

This clone was counted between two and nine times. The rearrangement links TRBV6-5 to TRBJ1-2; a weak D match, TRBD1 (5 bases). From germline, CDR1 is MNHEY and CDR2 SVGAGI. The CDR3 runs to 12 residues. V dropped 7 bases and J dropped 3 bases, with 9 bases sitting between them. CDR3 protein: CASKVGDYGYTF. DNA of the CDR3: TGTGCCAGCAAGGTGGGGGACTATGGCTACACCTTC.

The rearrangement links TRBV19 to TRBJ1-6; 7 bases are a match to TRBD1. Germline CDR1 and CDR2: LNHDA and SQIVND (reference sequence). The CDR3 runs to 15 residues. V trimming: 5 bases; J trimming: 10 bases; junction bases outside the gene matches: 11. As DNA, the CDR3 is TGTGCCAGTAGTCTTCAAACAGGGGACGGCTCACCCCTCCACTTT. Translated, it gives CASSLQTGDGSPLHF.

The chain employs TRBV4-3 and TRBJ2-3, with 8 bases fitting TRBD2. The V gene end was trimmed by 4 bases and the J gene end by 0 bases; junction bases not matched to a gene: 6. The CDR3 loop spans 16 amino acids. Germline CDR1 and CDR2: LGHNA and YSLEER. CDR3 in amino acids: CASSLDSGVSTDTQYF. DNA of the CDR3: TGCGCCAGCAGCCTCGATAGCGGGGTTAGCACAGATACGCAGTATTTT.

This sequence joins TRBV29-1 and TRBJ1-1, with D possibly matching TRBD1 (5 bases). The CDR3 runs to 11 residues. Trimming removed 4 bases at V and 7 bases at J, with 10 bases between. Germline values: CDR1 SQVTM, CDR2 ANQGSEA. DNA of the CDR3: TGCAGCGTTGGAGGGGCTGGTGAAGCTTTCTTT. Protein product: CSVGGAGEAFF.

The chain has TRBV7-8 and TRBJ2-2, with TRBD2 matching 9 bases. Looked up from germline, CDR1 is SGHVS and CDR2 is FQNEAQ. This CDR3 spans 18 amino acids. J lost 3 bases, V lost 6 bases, and 14 bases had no gene match. The CDR3 bases are TGTGCCAGCAGTCTAGGGGCGGCGGGGGGGCCGGACACCGGGGAGCTGTTTTTT. Translation gives CASSLGAAGGPDTGELFF.

The V and J genes are TRBV18 and TRBJ2-7; 7 positions match TRBD1. The V gene end was trimmed by 4 bases and the J gene end by 3 bases; junction bases not matched to a gene: 3. The CDR3 is made up of 13 amino acids. The V gene's germline CDR1 is KGHSH and CDR2 LQKENI. The CDR3 protein is CASSRDSFYEQYF. Written as DNA, the CDR3 is TGTGCCAGCTCACGGGACAGCTTCTACGAGCAGTACTTC.

V usage is TRBV18 and J usage is TRBJ2-1; D is perhaps TRBD1 or TRBD2 (5 bases each). Trimming shortened V by 5 bases and J by 7 bases, and 9 bases separated the two germline ends. The germline V gene encodes CDR1 KGHSH and CDR2 LQKENI. The CDR3 has 12 residues. The CDR3 DNA follows: TGTGCCAGCTCAGGGGCGGGTAATGAGCAGTTCTTC. Protein sequence: CASSGAGNEQFF.

Only one count was recorded for this clone. The V and J genes are TRBV11-2 and TRBJ2-3; 11 bases line up with TRBD1. V lost 3 bases and J lost 4; bases outside the gene matches: 3. This CDR3 region has 15 residues. Germline CDR1 SGHAT, CDR2 FQNNGV. The CDR3 DNA reads as TGTGCCAGCAGCTTGGACAGGGGGCAGGCAGATACGCAGTATTTT. Protein: CASSLDRGQADTQYF.

This clone was found a few times. The gene calls are TRBV11-3 and TRBJ1-6, with D uncertain. The CDR3 totals 13 residues. Trimming cost V 6 bases and J 13 bases, with 16 bases left between them. Germline loops: CDR1 SGHNT, CDR2 YENEEA. CDR3 coding DNA: TGTGCCAGCAGTCGGGAGAGGATTAGCCCCCTCCACTTT. Translated: CASSRERISPLHF.

The J gene is TRBJ2-1, the V gene TRBV4-1; 8 positions match TRBD1. The CDR3 contains 15 residues. Germline V gene sequence: CDR1 MGHRA, CDR2 YSYEKL. The J segment lost 5 bases and the V segment lost 4 bases, leaving 7 bases of the junction unmatched. The CDR3, as DNA: TGCGCCAGCAGCCCCGGACAGGGAACCGACAATGAGCAGTTCTTC. Its protein is CASSPGQGTDNEQFF.

The CDR3 protein is CASSEATVRISTFSSPLHF. The CDR3 DNA is TGTGCCAGCAGTGAAGCGACAGTCCGTATCTCTACTTTTTCTTCACCCCTCCACTTT. This chain connects TRBV6-1 to TRBJ1-6, with D perhaps TRBD1 (5 bases). V lost 0 bases to trimming and J lost 9 bases, with 24 bases between them. The CDR3 has 19 amino acids. Germline V gene lookup returns CDR1 MNHNS and CDR2 SASEGT.

The chain carries TRBV5-5 and TRBJ1-3; D gene uncertain. The V end was cut by 4 bases, the J end by 0 bases, with 14 bases between. Germline loops: CDR1 SGHKS, CDR2 YYEKEE (reference sequence). The CDR3 has 16 residues. CDR3 nucleotides: TGTGCCAGCAGCCTAGCGCCTTGGTCCTCTGGAAACACCATATATTTT. This sequence encodes CASSLAPWSSGNTIYF.

The chain links TRBV10-3 to TRBJ1-1; 7 bases fit TRBD1. The CDR3 length is 13 residues. After removal of 11 bases from V and 0 bases from J, the junction contained 6 bases not matched to a gene. Germline CDR1 reads ENHRY; CDR2 reads SYGVKD. The CDR3 DNA follows: TGTGCCCTGAGGGACAGCATGAACACTGAAGCTTTCTTT. Translating gives CALRDSMNTEAFF.

The genes are TRBV19 and TRBJ2-5, with TRBD2 matching over 8 bases. The V gene's germline CDR1 is LNHDA and CDR2 SQIVND (reference sequence). This CDR3 spans 16 amino acids. V lost 3 bases to trimming and J lost 4 bases; unmatched junction nucleotides: 10. The chain's CDR3 is CASSILVAGPRETQYF. CDR3 in DNA: TGTGCCAGTAGTATTTTGGTAGCGGGGCCTAGAGAGACCCAGTACTTC.

This clone is deemed medium-sized. The chain employs TRBV19 and TRBJ2-1, with D possibly matching TRBD1 (5 bases). This CDR3 is built from 15 residues. V gave up 2 bases and J gave up 1 base, with 9 bases separating them. The germline gives CDR1 LNHDA, CDR2 SQIVND (reference sequence). The CDR3 here is CASSIPGLSYNEQFF. CDR3 DNA: TGTGCCAGTAGTATACCAGGGTTATCCTACAATGAGCAGTTCTTC.

The chain recombines TRBV5-6 with TRBJ2-7, with D hard to call. Per germline, CDR1 SGHDT and CDR2 YYEEEE. V shed 1 base and J shed 4 bases, with 3 bases lying between them. This CDR3 has 11 amino acids. CDR3 nucleotide sequence: TGTGCCAGCAGCTTGAGATACGAGCAGTACTTC. This codes for CASSLRYEQYF. Using reference TRBV5-6 and TRBJ2-7 for the parts outside the CDR3, the full variable domain is DAGVTQSPTHLIKTRGQQVTLRCSPKSGHDTVSWYQQALGQGPQFIFQYYEEEERQRGNFPDRFSGHQFPNYSSELNVNALLLGDSALYLCASSLRYEQYFGPGTRLTVT.

This clone was counted only a few times. Within the sample, other DNA sequences also encode this same CDR3. This chain connects TRBV30 to TRBJ1-5, with a tentative D call TRBD1 (5 bases). Germline CDR1 and CDR2: GTSNPN and SVGIG (reference sequence). Between the trimmed V and J ends, which lost 0 bases and 4 bases, there was a span of 7 bases. This CDR3 has 13 amino acids. CDR3 amino acids: CAWSVDTNQPQHF. In DNA, the CDR3 is TGTGCCTGGAGTGTGGACACAAATCAGCCCCAGCATTTT.

This sequence joins TRBV29-1 and TRBJ1-4; 7 bases are shared with TRBD1. Germline CDR1 is SQVTM and CDR2 is ANQGSEA. Germline trimming cut 7 bases from V and 8 bases from J; bases unmatched to any gene: 7. CDR3 length: 12 residues. This CDR3 reads CSGRQGQEKLFF. The CDR3 DNA sequence: TGCAGCGGCCGACAGGGTCAGGAAAAACTGTTTTTT. The full variable domain, its missing parts supplied by reference TRBV29-1 and TRBJ1-4, is SAVISQKPSRDICQRGTSLTIQCQVDSQVTMMFWYRQQPGQSLTLIATANQGSEATYESGFVIDKFPISRPNLTFSTLTVSNMSPEDSSIYLCSGRQGQEKLFFGSGTQLSVL.

The rearrangement uses TRBV4-3 and TRBJ1-6; D is possibly TRBD1 (5 bases). Germline CDR1 and CDR2: LGHNA and YSLEER. Trimming took 1 base from V and 6 from J, leaving 13 bases between them. The CDR3 extends over 16 amino acids. DNA for the CDR3: TGCGCCAGCAGCCAAGCCGGGACGCGGGGTAATTCACCCCTCCACTTT. Protein sequence: CASSQAGTRGNSPLHF.

This clone has a single count. The rearrangement links TRBV5-4 to TRBJ2-1; 8 nucleotides agree with TRBD2. The V gene's germline CDR1 is SGHNT and CDR2 YYREEE (reference sequence). This CDR3 contains 14 residues. V shed 4 bases and J 7 bases; nucleotides not matched to a gene: 7. CDR3 nucleotide sequence: TGTGCCAGCAGCGAGTCGGGGGGGCGGAATGAGCAGTTCTTC. Encoded protein: CASSESGGRNEQFF.

This clone was picked up one time. The chain links TRBV12-5 to TRBJ2-5; 11 nucleotides line up with TRBD1. The CDR3 extends over 15 amino acids. Trimming removed 4 bases from V and 5 bases from J; junction bases left unmatched: 6. The germline gives CDR1 LGHNT, CDR2 FRNRAP. In DNA, the CDR3 is TGTGCTAGTGGTTCCGGACAGGGGGCTAGCGAGACCCAGTACTTC. Amino acid sequence: CASGSGQGASETQYF.

The V call is TRBV6-1, the J call TRBJ2-7; no definite D call. CDR3 length: 16 amino acids. With 1 base removed from V and 3 bases from J, the gap between germline ends came to 16 bases. The germline V gene has CDR1 MNHNS and CDR2 SASEGT. The CDR3 coding sequence is TGTGCCAGCAGTGAAGGGGTCAGTGGAATAATCTACGAGCAGTACTTC. Protein: CASSEGVSGIIYEQYF.

This chain joins TRBV5-1 and TRBJ2-1; 12 nucleotides match TRBD1. In germline, CDR1 is SGHRS, CDR2 YFSETQ. Losses at the gene ends were 8 bases for V and 4 bases for J; bases not matched to a gene: 7. The CDR3 sequence is 15 residues long. The CDR3 DNA sequence: TGCGCCAGTCAACCGGGACAGGGGGCTTACAATGAGCAGTTCTTC. Translation gives CASQPGQGAYNEQFF. The full variable domain, in which reference TRBV5-1 and TRBJ2-1 provide the parts outside the CDR3, is KAGVTQTPRYLIKTRGQQVTLSCSPISGHRSVSWYQQTPGQGLQFLFEYFSETQRNKGNFPGRFSGRQFSNSRSEMNVSTLELGDSALYLCASQPGQGAYNEQFFGPGTRLTVL.